This is a list of T cell receptor beta chains from one sample in a study of shared clonotypes between healthy human individuals. Using immunoSEQ multiplex PCR, the repertoire was profiled, and TCRdb retains in-frame clones only, with some absent. The data contain some 1.5 million clones, 96% of them singletons. The sample taken for sequencing was naive CD4+ T cells sorted from blood. The receptors derive from a young man in good health. Each CDR3 is given with its conserved first and last residue. A D gene is named only where the DNA matches it firmly. Clone size, where shown, is once, few, many, or a class for clones that have expanded.

CDR3aa | CDR3nt | abundance | v_gene | d_gene | j_gene
CASSDSGQGSYNEQFF | TGTGCCAGCAGTGATTCGGGACAGGGCTCCTACAATGAGCAGTTCTTC | NA | TRBV25-1 | TRBD1 | TRBJ2-1
CATGGQRFSTGELFF | TGTGCCACTGGGGGACAGAGATTTAGCACCGGGGAGCTGTTTTTT | once | TRBV19 | TRBD1 | TRBJ2-2
CAWGNLMTEAFF | TGTGCCTGGGGCAATTTGATGACTGAAGCTTTCTTT | NA | TRBV30 | NA | TRBJ1-1
CASSLAVAGEVGEQYF | TGCGCCAGCAGCTTGGCAGTAGCGGGAGAGGTAGGCGAGCAGTACTTC | NA | TRBV5-1 | TRBD2 | TRBJ2-7
CASKKGHSGNEQFF | TGTGCCAGCAAAAAGGGGCATAGCGGCAATGAGCAGTTCTTC | NA | TRBV5-8 | NA | TRBJ2-1
CASSSWRTVAYEQYF | TGTGCCAGCAGCTCGTGGCGGACAGTCGCCTACGAGCAGTACTTC | NA | TRBV5-6 | NA | TRBJ2-7
CASILTGVNYEQYF | TGTGCCAGCATATTGACAGGGGTCAATTACGAGCAGTACTTC | NA | TRBV6-5 | TRBD1 | TRBJ2-7
CASRDRVSGYGYTF | TGTGCCAGCCGGGACAGGGTAAGCGGGTATGGCTACACCTTC | NA | TRBV19 | TRBD1 | TRBJ1-2
CSVENLSGNTIYF | TGCAGCGTTGAAAACCTCTCTGGAAACACCATATATTTT | few | TRBV29-1 | NA | TRBJ1-3
CASSLRPQGETQYF | TGTGCCAGCAGCTTAAGGCCGCAGGGGGAGACCCAGTACTTC | few | TRBV7-2 | NA | TRBJ2-5
CASSQRTGPTLSGNTIYF | TGTGCCAGCAGCCAAAGGACTGGGCCGACACTCTCTGGAAACACCATATATTTT | once | TRBV5-4 | NA | TRBJ1-3
CASSYSNPPAGGVFF | TGTGCCAGCAGTTACTCGAATCCCCCGGCGGGGGGAGTGTTTTTT | once | TRBV6-5 | NA | TRBJ1-4
CASSLEVGIRSTEAFF | TGTGCCAGCAGCTTAGAAGTGGGGATTCGGAGTACTGAAGCTTTCTTT | NA | TRBV7-9 | NA | TRBJ1-1
CASSLAGRNSNQPQHF | TGTGCCAGCAGCTTAGCGGGCAGAAATAGCAATCAGCCCCAGCATTTT | NA | TRBV7-2 | NA | TRBJ1-5
CASSDRQGRSTRSQYF | TGTGCCAGCAGTGATCGGCAGGGAAGATCTACCCGGTCCCAGTACTTC | NA | TRBV2 | NA | TRBJ2-7
CASSVGQGRLTDTQYF | TGTGCCAGCAGCGTGGGACAGGGCCGTCTCACAGATACGCAGTATTTT | NA | TRBV11-1 | TRBD1 | TRBJ2-3
CASSLEGWGIPYNEQFF | TGTGCCAGCAGCTTAGAAGGGTGGGGGATCCCCTACAATGAGCAGTTCTTC | NA | TRBV7-9 | NA | TRBJ2-1
CASSLGLAGGDEQFF | TGCGCCAGCAGCTTGGGACTAGCGGGAGGGGATGAGCAGTTCTTC | NA | TRBV5-1 | TRBD2 | TRBJ2-1
CASSRDRGTDTQYF | TGTGCCAGCTCCCGGGACAGGGGAACCGATACGCAGTATTTT | NA | TRBV18 | TRBD1 | TRBJ2-3
CASSPLGLQGALAGGVEQYF | TGTGCCAGCTCCCCTCTAGGATTACAGGGAGCACTAGCGGGAGGTGTCGAGCAGTACTTC | NA | TRBV18 | TRBD2 | TRBJ2-7
CASSIPRGLSTDTQYF | TGTGCCAGTAGTATCCCCAGGGGGCTAAGCACAGATACGCAGTATTTT | NA | TRBV19 | TRBD1 | TRBJ2-3
CASSFLAGGRETQYF | TGTGCCAGCAGTTTCCTAGCGGGAGGGCGGGAGACCCAGTACTTC | NA | TRBV28 | TRBD2 | TRBJ2-5
CASSLSTSGRFDEQFF | TGCGCCAGCAGCTTGTCAACTAGCGGGAGATTTGATGAGCAGTTCTTC | NA | TRBV5-1 | TRBD2 | TRBJ2-1
CASTPRTGSRGEQFF | TGTGCCAGCACCCCCAGGACAGGGTCGAGGGGTGAGCAGTTCTTC | NA | TRBV28 | TRBD1 | TRBJ2-1
CASRWGVNQPQHF | TGTGCCAGCAGGTGGGGCGTCAATCAGCCCCAGCATTTT | NA | TRBV28 | NA | TRBJ1-5
CASSVGGLAGVRETQYF | TGTGCCAGCAGCGTAGGGGGGCTAGCGGGAGTTCGCGAGACCCAGTACTTC | NA | TRBV9 | TRBD2 | TRBJ2-5
CASTSTGSSGNTIYF | TGTGCCAGCACCTCGACAGGGAGCTCTGGAAACACCATATATTTT | NA | TRBV4-2 | TRBD1 | TRBJ1-3
CASSVSSGGWFF | TGTGCCAGCAGTGTGTCTAGCGGGGGATGGTTCTTC | NA | TRBV28 | TRBD2 | TRBJ2-1
CARSFLSDYGYTF | TGTGCCAGAAGCTTTTTAAGTGACTATGGCTACACCTTC | NA | TRBV5-3 | NA | TRBJ1-2